This passage covers 30 T cell receptor beta chains from one sample sequenced in a study of vaccination and CD4 T cells after COVID-19. Treatment described: roughly 10-day PBMC culture with coronavirus spike peptide pools or control peptides (ViraFEST assay). Scientists ran DNA taken from cultured CD4+ T cells through the Oncomine TCR Beta short-read assay for sequencing. TCRdb itself ran the PCR reads through MiXCR, one entry per CDR3 protein. The repertoire consists of some 16,000 distinct CDR3 sequences, with more than 70% occurring once and the leading ten covering approximately 11%. What these receptors recognize is not known. The sample taken for sequencing was CD4+ T cells from blood, cultured in vitro. Receptor source: a human donor who had recovered from COVID-19.

This chain links TRBV7-9 with TRBJ1-2, with D perhaps matching TRBD1 (5 bases). The CDR3 runs 12 residues. The V end lost 8 bases, the J end lost 7 bases, and 14 bases lay between the germline ends. CDR1 and CDR2 from the germline V gene are SEHNR and FQNEAQ (reference sequence). CDR3 bases: TGTGCCAGCGGGGCCCTTTGGGGTGGCTACACCTTC. Its protein is CASGALWGGYTF.

This chain uses TRBV18 with TRBJ1-5; tentatively, D is TRBD1 (6 bases). With 2 bases removed from V and 5 bases from J, the gap between germline ends came to 13 bases. CDR3 size: 15 residues. CDR1 and CDR2 (germline): KGHSH, LQKENI. DNA for the CDR3: TGTGCCAGCTCACCAAGGGGGGGCGGATATCAGCCCCAGCATTTT. Its protein is CASSPRGGGYQPQHF. Supplemented by reference TRBV18 and TRBJ1-5, the full variable domain reads NAGVMQNPRHLVRRRGQEARLRCSPMKGHSHVYWYRQLPEEGLKFMVYLQKENIIDESGMPKERFSAEFPKEGPSILRIQQVVRGDSAAYFCASSPRGGGYQPQHFGDGTRLSIL.

The gene calls are TRBV6-2 or TRBV6-3 and TRBJ1-2; D gene ambiguous. In germline, CDR1 is MNHEY, CDR2 SVGEGT. V was trimmed by 0 bases and J by 8 bases, leaving 22 bases between them. The CDR3 runs to 17 residues. The CDR3 DNA reads as TGTGCCAGCAGTTACTCTTGGGCGTCAGACCCCCGTGGCGGCTACACCTTC. As protein: CASSYSWASDPRGGYTF.

The CDR3 DNA reads TGTGCCACCAGCAGAGATCACCCCTCCGGGAAGGGAGAGACCCAGTACTTC. Translating gives CATSRDHPSGKGETQYF. V is TRBV15 and J is TRBJ2-5, with D possibly TRBD2 on 5 matching bases. V was trimmed by 0 bases and J by 4 bases, leaving 18 bases between them. Germline V CDR1 and CDR2: LNHNV, YYDKDF (reference sequence). The CDR3 covers 17 residues.

The genes are TRBV6-1 and TRBJ1-2; the D gene is possibly TRBD1 (6 bases). Germline loops: CDR1 MNHNS, CDR2 SASEGT. This CDR3 is 17 amino acids long. Trimming took 5 bases from V and 5 from J, leaving 24 bases between them. The CDR3 is CASSRGGWVSGVYGYTF. The CDR3 DNA reads TGTGCCAGCAGTCGGGGAGGGTGGGTCTCAGGGGTTTATGGCTACACCTTC.

The chain carries TRBV7-2 and TRBJ1-2; D may be TRBD1 (5 bases). Trimming cost V 3 bases and J 7 bases, with 12 bases left between them. CDR1 SGHTA and CDR2 FQGNSA come from the germline V gene. This CDR3 has 13 amino acids. Here the CDR3 reads CASSLQGSSGYTF. DNA for the CDR3: TGTGCCAGCAGCTTGCAGGGTTCGAGTGGCTACACCTTC.

This clonotype has just one count. This sequence joins TRBV6-2 or TRBV6-3 and TRBJ1-2; D uncertain. V was shortened by 2 bases and J by 4 bases, with 8 bases between the two germline ends. This CDR3 comprises 13 residues. Germline CDR1 and CDR2: MNHEY and SVGEGT. The CDR3, as DNA: TGTGCCAGCAGTTACGAGCTTTTCTATGGCTACACCTTC. It specifies CASSYELFYGYTF.

This clonotype was counted a few times. The V and J genes are TRBV20-1 and TRBJ1-5; 7 nucleotides line up with TRBD1. The CDR3 runs to 13 residues. V dropped 5 bases and J dropped 4; count of bases not matched to a gene: 5. The germline gives CDR1 DFQATT, CDR2 SNEGSKA (reference sequence). The CDR3 is CSAQKGQNQPQHF. The DNA for the CDR3 is TGCAGTGCTCAGAAGGGACAGAATCAGCCCCAGCATTTT.

Concerning this clonotype: At one of its ends the junction is not consistent with the germline gene, which may arise from a read error. This chain connects TRBV20-1 to TRBJ1-5, with a weak D call TRBD1 (5 bases). Germline values: CDR1 DFQATT, CDR2 SNEGSKA (reference sequence). The length of the CDR3 is 14 residues. Here the CDR3 reads CSPRGGAENQPQHF. The DNA of the CDR3 is TGCAGTCCTAGGGGCGGAGCGGAAAATCAGCCCCAGCATTTT.

This clonotype was counted a few times. The rearrangement uses TRBV20-1 and TRBJ2-5; D gene unclear. Germline V gives CDR1 DFQATT, CDR2 SNEGSKA (reference sequence). Trimming took 0 bases from V and 5 from J, leaving 4 bases between them. This CDR3 spans 11 amino acids. The chain's CDR3 is CSARDRETQYF. CDR3 nucleotides: TGCAGTGCTAGAGATCGGGAGACCCAGTACTTC.

Details on this clonotype: One junction end disagrees with the germline gene, perhaps due to a read error. The chain joins TRBV7-2 to TRBJ2-5, with D unresolved. Germline-derived CDR1 and CDR2 are SGHTA and FQGNSA. The CDR3 sequence is 15 residues long. The CDR3: CASSPPEALQGTQYF. CDR3 DNA sequence: TGTGCCAGCAGCCCCCCTGAGGCGCTCCAAGGGACCCAGTACTTC.

This clonotype has a handful of counts. This chain connects TRBV2 to TRBJ1-2; TRBD1 is a possible D gene (6 bases). The germline V and J ends were trimmed by 7 bases and 1 base, with 13 bases remaining between them. The CDR3 is made up of 14 amino acids. The V gene's germline CDR1 is SNHLY and CDR2 FYNNEI. The CDR3 nucleotides read TGTGCCAGCACCCGGGACAACCTTAACTATGGCTACACCTTC. Protein: CASTRDNLNYGYTF.

J is TRBJ1-1 and V is TRBV6-2 or TRBV6-3; unclear D gene. V was clipped by 6 bases and J by 11 bases, with 16 bases between them. The V gene's germline CDR1 is MNHEY and CDR2 SVGEGT. CDR3 size: 12 residues. For the CDR3, the DNA is TGTGCCAGCAGCCGAGGCGGCATACGGGCTTTCTTT. It codes for CASSRGGIRAFF.

This rearrangement joins TRBV27 to TRBJ1-4; a weak D match, TRBD1 (6 bases). V was clipped by 3 bases and J by 2 bases, with 7 bases between them. This CDR3 contains 14 residues. The V gene's germline CDR1 is MNHEY and CDR2 SMNVEV (reference sequence). CDR3 nucleotides: TGTGCCAGCAGTTTCAGGGGTACTAATGAAAAACTGTTTTTT. Amino acids: CASSFRGTNEKLFF.

The chain joins TRBV20-1 to TRBJ2-1, with 9 bases lining up with TRBD2. The CDR3 runs to 14 residues. Germline loops: CDR1 DFQATT, CDR2 SNEGSKA (reference sequence). With 8 bases clipped from V and 9 bases from J, the junction kept 14 bases outside the gene matches. The chain's CDR3 is CSTKPAGGSAEQFF. CDR3 DNA: TGCAGTACGAAGCCAGCGGGAGGAAGTGCTGAGCAGTTCTTC.

V usage is TRBV20-1 and J usage is TRBJ1-6; D is possibly TRBD1 (6 bases). The CDR3 covers 15 residues. Germline CDR1 DFQATT, CDR2 SNEGSKA (reference sequence). V shed 3 bases and J shed 9 bases, with 18 bases lying between them. CDR3 residues: CSASAQRGGGSPLHF. CDR3 DNA: TGCAGTGCTAGTGCGCAGAGAGGGGGAGGTTCACCCCTCCACTTT.

The rearrangement links TRBV7-3 to TRBJ2-2, with D unresolved. The CDR3 is 13 residues long. Trimming took 5 bases from V and 5 from J, leaving 9 bases between them. Germline V lookup: CDR1 SGHTA, CDR2 FQGTGA. The CDR3 nucleotides read TGTGCCAGCAGCCTTCAGACTACCGGGGAGCTGTTTTTT. It yields the protein CASSLQTTGELFF.

CDR3 sequence (DNA): TGTGCCATCACCAGAGGGGGTCACGAGCAGTACTTC. Amino acids: CAITRGGHEQYF. This chain connects TRBV10-3 to TRBJ2-7, with a possible D match to TRBD1 (6 bases). The germline gives CDR1 ENHRY, CDR2 SYGVKD. The CDR3 is 12 residues long. V was shortened by 7 bases and J by 5 bases, with 12 bases between the two germline ends.

V and J are TRBV7-6 and TRBJ1-2, with 7 bases fitting TRBD1. Per germline, CDR1 SGHVS and CDR2 FNYEAQ. V was pared by 1 base and J by 8 bases, with 4 bases of the junction left unmatched. The length of the CDR3 is 13 residues. CDR3 sequence (DNA): TGTGCCAGCAGCTTAGTAGGGGGCGCGGGCTACACCTTC. Its protein is CASSLVGGAGYTF. Looking up the rest from reference TRBV7-6 and TRBJ1-2 gives the full variable domain: GAGVSQSPRYKVTKRGQDVALRCDPISGHVSLYWYRQALGQGPEFLTYFNYEAQQDKSGLPNDRFSAERPEGSISTLTIQRTEQRDSAMYRCASSLVGGAGYTFGSGTRLTVV.

The chain joins TRBV15 to TRBJ1-5; the D is unclear. Germline assignment: CDR1 LNHNV and CDR2 YYDKDF (reference sequence). The CDR3 length is 15 residues. V was shortened by 1 base and J by 1 base, with 8 bases between the two germline ends. The CDR3: CATSRVTWSNQPQHF. CDR3 nucleotides: TGTGCCACCAGCAGAGTCACTTGGAGCAATCAGCCCCAGCATTTT.

This clonotype was observed a handful of times. This chain links TRBV7-9 with TRBJ1-2; tentatively, D is TRBD1 (6 bases). V was clipped by 5 bases and J by 8 bases, with 18 bases between them. Germline V gene lookup returns CDR1 SEHNR and CDR2 FQNEAQ (reference sequence). This CDR3 comprises 14 residues. The CDR3 spells CASSAGHVPSGYTF. Here the CDR3 DNA reads TGTGCCAGCAGCGCGGGACACGTCCCTAGCGGCTACACCTTC.

The chain couples TRBV12-3 or TRBV12-4 to TRBJ2-1, with 7 bases aligning to TRBD2. The CDR3 length is 14 residues. J was trimmed by 7 bases and V by 5 bases; bases with no gene match: 8. CDR3 loop: CASSARLAANEQFF. CDR3 sequence (DNA): TGTGCCAGCAGTGCGCGGCTAGCGGCGAATGAGCAGTTCTTC.

This chain joins TRBV20-1 and TRBJ1-1; D is possibly TRBD1 (5 bases). Germline CDR1 DFQATT, CDR2 SNEGSKA (reference sequence). The CDR3 totals 15 residues. Written as DNA, the CDR3 is TGCAGCCGTAGGGGTCGTGGAGGGTCGAACACTGAAGCTTTCTTT. This encodes CSRRGRGGSNTEAFF.

This sequence joins TRBV6-1 and TRBJ1-2, with 7 positions matching TRBD1. Trimming cost V 6 bases and J 4 bases; bases outside gene matches: 8. Germline lookup yields CDR1 MNHNS and CDR2 SASEGT. The CDR3 has 14 amino acids. CDR3 residues: CASRRHRGVYGYTF. CDR3 nucleotide sequence: TGTGCCAGCAGACGACACAGGGGCGTCTATGGCTACACCTTC.

The chain combines TRBV19 with TRBJ2-1, with 10 bases that match TRBD1. After removal of 4 bases from V and 8 bases from J, the junction contained 8 bases not matched to a gene. The CDR3 has 15 residues. Germline assignment: CDR1 LNHDA and CDR2 SQIVND (reference sequence). The CDR3 loop reads CASSSRQGAWDEQFF. The DNA of the CDR3 is TGTGCCAGTAGTAGCCGACAGGGGGCGTGGGATGAGCAGTTCTTC.

J is TRBJ2-7 and V is TRBV10-2; D remains unclear. V gave up 6 bases and J gave up 6 bases, with 15 bases separating them. Germline V gene data show CDR1 as WSHSY and CDR2 as SAAADI. This CDR3 has 13 amino acids. The CDR3 nucleotides read TGCGCCAGCAGGCTAGGGATGGTGATCGAGCAGTACTTC. Translating gives CASRLGMVIEQYF.

This clonotype was seen a few times. The chain recombines TRBV20-1 with TRBJ2-6, with D possibly matching TRBD2 (6 bases). The CDR3 has 14 residues. With 4 bases removed from V and 3 bases from J, the gap between germline ends came to 10 bases. Germline assignment: CDR1 DFQATT and CDR2 SNEGSKA (reference sequence). This CDR3 is CSAISGGGANVLTF. Written as DNA, the CDR3 is TGCAGTGCTATTTCCGGGGGTGGGGCCAACGTCCTGACTTTC.

The CDR3 DNA sequence: TGCGCCAGCAGCCGGGCGAAGACAGGGTTGGGTACCTCGGAGACCCAGTACTTC. Protein product: CASSRAKTGLGTSETQYF. The genes are TRBV5-1 and TRBJ2-5; TRBD1 matches at 7 bases. CDR1 SGHRS and CDR2 YFSETQ come from the germline V gene. This CDR3 region has 18 residues. After removal of 4 bases from V and 5 bases from J, the junction contained 20 bases not matched to a gene.

The chain is built from TRBV6-1 and TRBJ1-2; D is unresolved. V lost 3 bases, J lost 5 bases, and 10 bases lay in between. CDR1 MNHNS and CDR2 SASEGT come from the germline V gene. CDR3 size: 13 residues. CDR3 region: CASSDATEYGYTF. CDR3 sequence (DNA): TGTGCCAGCAGTGACGCGACGGAGTATGGCTACACCTTC.

The chain carries TRBV20-1 and TRBJ1-6; a weak D match, TRBD1 (5 bases). The CDR3 runs 12 residues. Germline-derived CDR1 and CDR2 are DFQATT and SNEGSKA (reference sequence). The V gene lost 2 bases and the J gene lost 8 bases, with 7 bases spanning the gap. CDR3 region: CSARRGDSPLHF. The CDR3 DNA reads as TGCAGTGCTAGAAGAGGGGATTCACCCCTCCACTTT.